The clone carrying this T cell receptor (beta chain) was counted many times. MiXCR, run by TCRdb on the 5' RACE reads, gives a single entry per CDR3 protein. The sample lists about 340,000 distinct CDR3 sequences; approximately 15% were seen once. Trimming left V 6 bases short and J 2 bases short, with 7 bases between. In germline, CDR1 is SGHVS, CDR2 FQNEAQ. The CDR3 sequence is 12 residues long. This entry belongs to a study of T-cell memory formation after mild COVID-19. The TCR was taken from a man younger than 35 who had mild COVID-19 (a few samples of this study predate the infection). Cell type and time point are not known. Source material: PBMCs or a T cell subset sorted from them (not recorded which). The chain joins TRBV7-8 to TRBJ1-2, with D maybe TRBD1 (6 bases). The CDR3 loop is CASSGGNYGYTF. The DNA of the CDR3 is TGTGCCAGCAGTGGGGGCAACTATGGCTACACCTTC. The entire variable domain, with the rest obtained from reference TRBV7-8 and TRBJ1-2, is as follows: GAGVSQSPRYKVAKRGQDVALRCDPISGHVSLFWYQQALGQGPEFLTYFQNEAQLDKSGLPSDRFFAERPEGSVSTLKIQRTQQEDSAVYLCASSGGNYGYTFGSGTRLTVV.